These T cell receptor beta chains were read from a single sample in a study of cytomegalovirus exposure and HLA in healthy donors. Produced via immunoSEQ multiplex PCR; TCRdb's table is partial and in-frame only. The sample has some 100,000 clones, 80% to 85% seen once. The sample consisted of PBMCs. These receptors came from a young woman in good health and CMV-seronegative. The CDR3 runs from the conserved cysteine through the conserved F or W. Fields, in order: V gene, D gene, clone size, J gene, CDR3 DNA, CDR3 protein. The D gene is left open where the match is weak. Only some rows state a clone size, as once, few, many or a class for expanded clones.

v_gene: TRBV5-6; d_gene: TRBD1; abundance: NA; j_gene: TRBJ2-5; CDR3nt: TGTGCCAGCAGCAATGACAGGGTGGAGGCCCAGTACTTC; CDR3aa: CASSNDRVEAQYF
v_gene: TRBV29-1; d_gene: TRBD2; abundance: NA; j_gene: TRBJ2-7; CDR3nt: TGCAGCGGACTCTGGGTTAGCGGGAGCTCCTACGAGCAGTACTTC; CDR3aa: CSGLWVSGSSYEQYF
v_gene: TRBV9; d_gene: NA; abundance: NA; j_gene: TRBJ2-1; CDR3nt: TGTGCCAGCAGCGTAGGGGAGTACAATGAGCAGTTCTTC; CDR3aa: CASSVGEYNEQFF
v_gene: TRBV28; d_gene: NA; abundance: few; j_gene: TRBJ1-6; CDR3nt: TGTGCCAGCAGTCGGGGTTTTAATTCACCCCTCCACTTT; CDR3aa: CASSRGFNSPLHF
v_gene: TRBV5-1; d_gene: NA; abundance: NA; j_gene: TRBJ1-1; CDR3nt: TGCGCCAGCCATCAGGGTGGCGGGAACACTGAAGCTTTCTTT; CDR3aa: CASHQGGGNTEAFF
v_gene: TRBV7-2; d_gene: TRBD1; abundance: NA; j_gene: TRBJ1-1; CDR3nt: TGTGCCAGCAGCTCCCGGACAGGGCAGGACACTGAAGCTTTCTTT; CDR3aa: CASSSRTGQDTEAFF
v_gene: TRBV9; d_gene: TRBD1; abundance: NA; j_gene: TRBJ1-2; CDR3nt: TGTGCCAGCAGCGACCGGGACAGGGCTAACTATGGCTACACCTTC; CDR3aa: CASSDRDRANYGYTF
v_gene: TRBV19; d_gene: TRBD1; abundance: NA; j_gene: TRBJ1-2; CDR3nt: TGTGCCAGCGCCGAACAGGGGGTTGGCTATGGCTACACCTTC; CDR3aa: CASAEQGVGYGYTF
v_gene: TRBV7-6; d_gene: TRBD2; abundance: few; j_gene: TRBJ2-7; CDR3nt: TGTGCCAGCAGCTTAGCTAGCGGGAGCGGTTACGAGCAGTACTTC; CDR3aa: CASSLASGSGYEQYF
v_gene: TRBV6-1; d_gene: TRBD2; abundance: few; j_gene: TRBJ2-7; CDR3nt: TGTGCCAGCAGTTATACTAGCGGGGCCTACGAGCAGTACTTC; CDR3aa: CASSYTSGAYEQYF
v_gene: TRBV18; d_gene: TRBD1; abundance: NA; j_gene: TRBJ1-3; CDR3nt: TGTGCCAGCTCACCACTTAGGACAGGCAGCTCTGGAAACACCATATATTTT; CDR3aa: CASSPLRTGSSGNTIYF
v_gene: TRBV7-9; d_gene: NA; abundance: NA; j_gene: TRBJ2-1; CDR3nt: TGTGCCAGCAGCTTGGATGCGGGGCTGAATGAGCAGTTCTTC; CDR3aa: CASSLDAGLNEQFF
v_gene: TRBV28; d_gene: NA; abundance: NA; j_gene: TRBJ2-6; CDR3nt: TGTGCTGTTCCCGGGACACGATCTGGGGCCAACGTCCTGACTTTC; CDR3aa: CAVPGTRSGANVLTF
v_gene: TRBV9; d_gene: NA; abundance: NA; j_gene: TRBJ1-1; CDR3nt: TGTGCCAGCAGCCAAGCGGTAGTCACTGAAGCTTTCTTT; CDR3aa: CASSQAVVTEAFF
v_gene: TRBV19; d_gene: NA; abundance: few; j_gene: TRBJ2-3; CDR3nt: TGTGCCAGTAGCTCTCTAGCCCCAGACACAGATACGCAGTATTTT; CDR3aa: CASSSLAPDTDTQYF
v_gene: TRBV10-3; d_gene: NA; abundance: few; j_gene: TRBJ1-1; CDR3nt: TGTGCCATCAATTGGGGGCCGAACACTGAAGCTTTCTTT; CDR3aa: CAINWGPNTEAFF
v_gene: TRBV5-1; d_gene: NA; abundance: few; j_gene: TRBJ2-2; CDR3nt: TGCGCCAGCAGCTTAGGACTGAACACCGGGGAGCTGTTTTTT; CDR3aa: CASSLGLNTGELFF
v_gene: TRBV2; d_gene: TRBD2; abundance: once; j_gene: TRBJ2-5; CDR3nt: TGTGCCAGCACTGCCGGGACTAGCGGCCGCGGGAAGCAGTACTTC; CDR3aa: CASTAGTSGRGKQYF
v_gene: TRBV7-9; d_gene: TRBD1; abundance: NA; j_gene: TRBJ1-3; CDR3nt: TGTTCCAGCAGCTCCCTTCGGGACAGGGGGTTAAACTCTGGAAACACCATATATTTT; CDR3aa: CSSSSLRDRGLNSGNTIYF
v_gene: TRBV5-4; d_gene: TRBD2; abundance: NA; j_gene: TRBJ2-3; CDR3nt: TGTGCCAGCAGCACTCAGGAGGGGGGACTAGCGGGAGTCACAGATACGCAGTATTTT; CDR3aa: CASSTQEGGLAGVTDTQYF